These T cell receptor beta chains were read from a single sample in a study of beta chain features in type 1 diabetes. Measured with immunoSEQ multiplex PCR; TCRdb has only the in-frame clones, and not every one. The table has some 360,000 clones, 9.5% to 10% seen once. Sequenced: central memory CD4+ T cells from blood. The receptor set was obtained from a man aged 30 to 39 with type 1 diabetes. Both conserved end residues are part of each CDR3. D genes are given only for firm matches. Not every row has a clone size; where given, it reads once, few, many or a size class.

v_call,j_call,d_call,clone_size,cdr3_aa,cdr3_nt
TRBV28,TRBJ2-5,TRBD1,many,CASSYPTGGLALQYF,TGTGCCAGCAGTTACCCGACAGGGGGGCTCGCTCTACAGTACTTC
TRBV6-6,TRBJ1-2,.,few,CASISSAALFTGYTF,TGTGCCAGCATTAGTTCGGCAGCCCTTTTCACGGGCTACACCTTC
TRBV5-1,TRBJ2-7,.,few,CASSLVEGPTKIEQYF,TGCGCCAGCAGCTTGGTAGAGGGGCCGACTAAAATCGAGCAGTACTTC
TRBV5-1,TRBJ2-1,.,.,CASSLEWRSSYNEQFF,TGCGCCAGCAGCTTGGAATGGAGGAGCTCCTACAATGAGCAGTTCTTC
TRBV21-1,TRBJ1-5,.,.,CASSKAWDRAILYSNQPQHF,TGTGCCAGCAGCAAAGCCTGGGACAGGGCCATTCTCTATAGCAATCAGCCCCAGCATTTT
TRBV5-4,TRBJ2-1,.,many,CASSLEPESYNEQFF,TGTGCCAGCAGCTTGGAGCCGGAATCCTACAATGAGCAGTTCTTC
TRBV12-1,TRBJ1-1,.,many,CASSHGWTGRTEAFF,TGTGCCAGCAGCCACGGTTGGACAGGACGGACTGAAGCTTTCTTT
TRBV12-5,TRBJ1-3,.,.,CASGPGEAGNTIYF,TGTGCTAGTGGCCCAGGGGAAGCTGGAAACACCATATATTTT
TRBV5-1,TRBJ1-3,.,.,CASSLVGGSGNTIYF,TGCGCCAGCAGCTTGGTGGGGGGCTCTGGAAACACCATATATTTT
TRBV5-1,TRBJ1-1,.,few,CASSLEPGKSTEAFF,TGCGCCAGCAGCTTGGAGCCAGGGAAGTCCACTGAAGCTTTCTTT
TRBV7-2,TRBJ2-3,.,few,CASSRAAGTPSTDTQYF,TGTGCCAGCAGCCGCGCAGCCGGGACTCCCTCCACAGATACGCAGTATTTT
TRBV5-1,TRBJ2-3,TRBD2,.,CASSLSGVSTDTQYF,TGCGCCAGCAGCTTAAGCGGGGTTAGCACAGATACGCAGTATTTT
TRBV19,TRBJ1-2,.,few,CASSMRTVGDYGYTF,TGTGCCAGTAGTATGAGGACGGTCGGAGACTATGGCTACACCTTC
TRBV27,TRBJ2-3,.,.,CASTISGTYKPDTQYF,TGTGCCAGCACCATATCCGGGACTTACAAACCCGATACGCAGTATTTT
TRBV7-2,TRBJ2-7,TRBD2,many,CASSLTSGGPYEQYF,TGTGCCAGCAGCCTGACTAGCGGGGGACCTTACGAGCAGTACTTC
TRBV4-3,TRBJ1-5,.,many,CASSQSGGPNQPQHF,TGCGCCAGCAGCCAATCGGGAGGGCCCAATCAGCCCCAGCATTTT
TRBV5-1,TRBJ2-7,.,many,CASTRSGNEQYF,TGCGCCAGCACCCGCTCGGGGAACGAGCAGTACTTC
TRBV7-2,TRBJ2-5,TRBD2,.,CASSFGTSEETQYF,TGTGCCAGCAGTTTTGGGACTAGCGAAGAGACCCAGTACTTC
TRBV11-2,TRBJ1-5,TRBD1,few,CASSTDQTGNQPQHF,TGTGCCAGCAGCACAGACCAGACAGGGAATCAGCCCCAGCATTTT
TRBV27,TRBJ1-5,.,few,CASSFRVSNQPQHF,TGTGCCAGCAGTTTCAGGGTTAGCAATCAGCCCCAGCATTTT
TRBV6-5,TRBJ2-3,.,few,CASSYSSSDTDTQYF,TGTGCCAGCAGTTACTCGAGCAGCGACACAGATACGCAGTATTTT
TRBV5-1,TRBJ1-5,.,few,CASSLEGSGNNQPQHF,TGCGCCAGCAGCTTGGAGGGCAGCGGAAACAATCAGCCCCAGCATTTT
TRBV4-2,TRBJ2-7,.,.,CASSQDSSMGFQEQYF,TGTGCCAGCAGCCAAGATTCCAGTATGGGTTTCCAAGAGCAGTACTTC
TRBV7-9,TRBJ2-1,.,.,CASSLIAAPTFIEQFF,TGTGCCAGCAGCTTAATAGCGGCCCCCACTTTCATTGAGCAGTTCTTC
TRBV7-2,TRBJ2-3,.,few,CASSLAPGLRRDTQYF,TGTGCCAGCAGCTTAGCTCCGGGACTCCGAAGGGATACGCAGTATTTT
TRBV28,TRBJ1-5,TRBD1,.,CASSFTGGFSNQPQHF,TGTGCCAGCAGTTTCACAGGGGGATTTAGTAATCAGCCCCAGCATTTT
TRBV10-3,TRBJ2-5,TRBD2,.,CAISGSLVAGGGETQYF,TGTGCCATCAGTGGATCTCTTGTGGCGGGAGGGGGGGAGACCCAGTACTTC
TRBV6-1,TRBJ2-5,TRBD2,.,CASSTGLAAETQYF,TGTGCCAGCAGTACGGGACTAGCGGCAGAGACCCAGTACTTC
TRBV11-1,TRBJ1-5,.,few,CASSLAGLQQPQHF,TGTGCCAGCAGCTTAGCAGGGTTACAACAGCCCCAGCATTTT
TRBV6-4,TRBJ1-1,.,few,CASSDFVDTEAFF,TGTGCCAGCAGTGACTTTGTAGACACTGAAGCTTTCTTT
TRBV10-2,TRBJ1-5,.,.,CASSGQFNQPQHF,TGCGCCAGCAGTGGACAGTTTAATCAGCCCCAGCATTTT
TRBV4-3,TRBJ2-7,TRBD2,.,CASSQGTGTSGYEQYF,TGCGCCAGCAGCCAAGGCACCGGGACTAGCGGCTACGAGCAGTACTTC
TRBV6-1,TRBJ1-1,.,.,CASSYAQGEAFF,TGTGCCAGCAGTTATGCTCAGGGAGAAGCTTTCTTT
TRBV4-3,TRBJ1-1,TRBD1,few,CASSQDTQGLAEAFF,TGCGCCAGCAGCCAAGATACACAGGGGCTAGCTGAAGCTTTCTTT
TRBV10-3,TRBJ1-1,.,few,CAIRTGVEAFF,TGTGCCATCCGAACAGGCGTCGAAGCTTTCTTT
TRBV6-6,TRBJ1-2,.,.,CASNLGFDYGYTF,TGTGCCAGCAATCTGGGGTTCGACTATGGCTACACCTTC
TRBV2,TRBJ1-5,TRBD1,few,CASSGGTGRDQPQHF,TGTGCCAGCAGCGGGGGGACAGGACGGGATCAGCCCCAGCATTTT
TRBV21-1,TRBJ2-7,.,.,CASRERLAGDWPTYEQYF,TGTGCCAGCAGGGAAAGACTAGCGGGAGATTGGCCGACCTACGAGCAGTACTTC
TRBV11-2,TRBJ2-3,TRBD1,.,CASSGGTGKFTDTQYF,TGTGCCAGCAGCGGGGGGACAGGCAAATTCACAGATACGCAGTATTTT
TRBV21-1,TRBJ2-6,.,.,CASSTPGTGLSSGANVLTF,TGTGCCAGCAGCACTCCCGGGACAGGGCTTAGCTCTGGGGCCAACGTCCTGACTTTC
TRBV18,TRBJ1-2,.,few,CASSVRGDLSYGYTF,TGTGCCAGCTCAGTGAGAGGGGACCTTAGCTATGGCTACACCTTC
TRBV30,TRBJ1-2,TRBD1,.,CAWAQTGDGYTF,TGTGCCTGGGCTCAGACAGGGGATGGCTACACCTTC
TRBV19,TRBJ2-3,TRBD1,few,CASSIVGRGRPDTQYF,TGTGCCAGTAGTATAGTGGGCAGGGGGCGTCCAGATACGCAGTATTTT
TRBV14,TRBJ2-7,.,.,CASSLLPVDSYEQYF,TGTGCCAGCAGCCTCCTCCCCGTCGACAGCTACGAGCAGTACTTC
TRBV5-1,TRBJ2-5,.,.,CASSLEGETQYF,TGCGCCAGCAGCTTGGAAGGAGAGACCCAGTACTTC
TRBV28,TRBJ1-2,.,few,CASRTGPNGYTF,TGTGCCAGCAGAACTGGGCCCAATGGCTACACCTTC